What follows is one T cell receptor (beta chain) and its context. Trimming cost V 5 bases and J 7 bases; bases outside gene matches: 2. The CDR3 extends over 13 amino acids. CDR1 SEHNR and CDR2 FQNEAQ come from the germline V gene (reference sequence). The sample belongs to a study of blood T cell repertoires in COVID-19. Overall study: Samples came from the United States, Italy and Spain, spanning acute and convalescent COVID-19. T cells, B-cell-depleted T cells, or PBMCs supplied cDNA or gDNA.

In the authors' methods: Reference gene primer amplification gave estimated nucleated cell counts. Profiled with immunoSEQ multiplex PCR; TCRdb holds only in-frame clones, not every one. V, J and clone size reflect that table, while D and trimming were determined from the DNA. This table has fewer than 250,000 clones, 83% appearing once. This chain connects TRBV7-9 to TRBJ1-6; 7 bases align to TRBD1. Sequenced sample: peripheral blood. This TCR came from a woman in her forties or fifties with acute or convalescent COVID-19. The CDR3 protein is CASSGTENSPLHF. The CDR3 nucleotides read TGTGCCAGCAGCGGGACAGAAAATTCACCCCTCCACTTT.